Described below is a single T cell receptor (beta chain) sequence and its context. Its antigen remains unidentified. The germline CDR1 and CDR2 sequences are LGHNA and YNFKEQ. CDR3 length: 19 residues. This entry belongs to a study of CXCR3-negative and CXCR3-positive naive CD8 T cells. Study details: The dataset comprises approximately 140 million TRB reads in total, with about 1.5 +/- 0.3 million reads per library.

Researchers prepared the TRB cDNA libraries using 5' RACE with UMI labels. For each CDR3 protein, TCRdb gives one entry from its re-call of the 5' RACE reads, without DNA. This sample lists tens of thousands of distinct CDR3 sequences; its ten largest clones have approximately 0.8%. General study points: Naive cells with CXCR3 showed TRB CDR3s that were more hydrophobic than those in CXCR3-negative naive cells. The authors found comparable surface CD5 between naive subsets and inferred TCR strength from TRB CDR3 properties.

The TCR was taken from a human donor in good health. Some clones in this sample may be carry-over from other donors' samples. The V and J genes are TRBV4-2 and TRBJ2-1; the TRBD1 assignment by TCRdb is unverifiable without DNA. The sample consisted of naive CXCR3+ CD8+ T cells from blood. The sample's subset: CD45RO-CCR7+CD27+CD95- naive CD8+ T cells expressing CXCR3 (TNR3+). The CDR3 sequence: CASSQDLLMGGRPYNEQFF.